Listed below are T cell receptor beta chains from one sample, sequenced in a study of cytomegalovirus exposure and HLA in healthy donors. Assay: immunoSEQ multiplex PCR; the TCRdb copy retains only in-frame clones and omits some. The sample records 150,000 to 200,000 clones, 82% being singletons. Material: PBMCs. Receptor source: a girl aged 2-10 years in good health and CMV-seropositive. Each CDR3 is given with its conserved first and last residue. The D gene is left open where the match is weak. Part of the rows lack a size; the others show once, few, many or a class for expanded clones.

TRBJ2-3,-,TRBV6-1,TRBD2,TGTGCCAGCAGTGAAAGGCGGGAGACCTCAGTAACAGATACGCAGTATTTT,CASSERRETSVTDTQYF
TRBJ2-7,few,TRBV5-1,TRBD1,TGCGCCAGCAGCTCGTCCGGGACAGGGGCCAACGAGCAGTACTTC,CASSSSGTGANEQYF
TRBJ1-5,-,TRBV11-1,TRBD1,TGTGCCAGCAGCTTAGCTAGGGACAGGGAAGGTAGCAATCAGCCCCAGCATTTT,CASSLARDREGSNQPQHF
TRBJ2-7,-,TRBV5-1,TRBD1,TGCGCCAGCAGCCTCCAGGGGGCGAGCTACGAGCAGTACTTC,CASSLQGASYEQYF
TRBJ2-7,-,TRBV7-6,-,TGTGCCAGCAGCAACCTGGGGCGGACCACCTCCTACGAGCAGTACTTC,CASSNLGRTTSYEQYF
TRBJ2-5,-,TRBV7-7,TRBD2,TGTGCTAGCAGCTTAGAACTAGCGGAAGAGACCCAGTACTTC,CASSLELAEETQYF
TRBJ2-1,-,TRBV5-1,TRBD2,TGCGCCAGCAGCGAACTAGCGGGAGAGAGGGAGCAGTTCTTC,CASSELAGEREQFF
TRBJ1-1,-,TRBV28,TRBD1,TGTGCCAGCAGTTTTGGAGTTCTGGGACAGGGCTCTGAAGCTTTCTTT,CASSFGVLGQGSEAFF
TRBJ2-7,-,TRBV29-1,TRBD2,TGCAGCGTTGAACTAGCGGGGTCGATCTACGAGCAGTACTTC,CSVELAGSIYEQYF
TRBJ1-2,-,TRBV20-1,TRBD1,TGCAGTGCTAGGGACAGGGCTGGCTACACCTTC,CSARDRAGYTF
TRBJ1-5,few,TRBV19,TRBD1,TGTGCCAGTAGTAACAGGGGACCCCAGCATTTT,CASSNRGPQHF
TRBJ2-5,few,TRBV6-5,-,TGTGCCAGCACCGACAAGAGAGAGACCCAGTACTTC,CASTDKRETQYF
TRBJ1-1,-,TRBV6-5,TRBD1,TGTGCCAGCAGTTACGGGACAGCAACAAACACTGAAGCTTTCTTT,CASSYGTATNTEAFF
TRBJ2-3,-,TRBV29-1,TRBD2,TGCAGCGTTGACGGGAGCGGGAGTTCAGTCGCAGATACGCAGTATTTT,CSVDGSGSSVADTQYF
TRBJ1-2,-,TRBV30,TRBD1,TGTGCCTGGAGTGCCCCCACAGGGGACTTAAGCTATGGCTACACCTTC,CAWSAPTGDLSYGYTF
TRBJ2-3,-,TRBV4-1,TRBD2,TGCGCCAGCAGCCAAGACTCATCGACTAGCGGGAGGACGACAGATACGCAGTATTTT,CASSQDSSTSGRTTDTQYF
TRBJ1-2,-,TRBV27,TRBD1,TGTGCCAGCAGTCTAAAACCGGGACAGAAGTTATATGGCTACACCTTC,CASSLKPGQKLYGYTF
TRBJ2-4,-,TRBV19,TRBD2,TGTGCCAGTACCAACAGGGGGATGGCTAGCGGGGGGAACATTCAGTACTTC,CASTNRGMASGGNIQYF
TRBJ2-1,-,TRBV5-8,-,TGTGCCGTCCCCAGGGTCTGGACCAGCTCCTACAATGAGCAGTTCTTC,CAVPRVWTSSYNEQFF
TRBJ2-5,-,TRBV21-1,-,TGTGCCAGCAGCACCACTAGGAGCCAGTACTTC,CASSTTRSQYF
TRBJ1-5,few,TRBV19,TRBD1,TGTGCCAGTAGTCATACAGGGGGGGGAAATCAGCCCCAGCATTTT,CASSHTGGGNQPQHF
TRBJ2-3,-,TRBV19,TRBD1,TGTGCCAGTAGTATCGGTGAGACAGGGGTTTCAGATACGCAGTATTTT,CASSIGETGVSDTQYF
TRBJ2-7,-,TRBV28,TRBD1,TGTGCCAGCAGTTTTGATCGAGGGGACAGGCTGGCCGAGCAGTACTTC,CASSFDRGDRLAEQYF
TRBJ1-1,-,TRBV5-1,TRBD1,TGCGCCAGCAGCTTGGGGACAGGGCGGGGAACTTTCTTT,CASSLGTGRGTFF
TRBJ2-7,-,TRBV2,-,TGTGCCAGCAGCCAGGTCGGCGAGCAGTACTTC,CASSQVGEQYF
TRBJ2-5,-,TRBV5-4,TRBD2,TGTGCCAGCAGCGAAGGACTAGCCCAAGAGACCCAGTACTTC,CASSEGLAQETQYF
TRBJ1-2,-,TRBV30,TRBD1,TGTGCCTGGAGTGGGACAGGGGGCGTCTATGGCTACACCTTC,CAWSGTGGVYGYTF
TRBJ1-2,-,TRBV4-1,TRBD1,TGCGCCAGCAGCTTGCGGGACAGGGCAAGCTACACCTTC,CASSLRDRASYTF
TRBJ1-3,-,TRBV6-5,TRBD1,TGTGCCAGCAGGGGACAGGGGCTTGGAAACACCATATATTTT,CASRGQGLGNTIYF
TRBJ2-2,-,TRBV5-4,TRBD2,TGTGCCAGCAGCTCCGGGACTAGTACCGGGGAGCTGTTTTTT,CASSSGTSTGELFF
TRBJ2-1,few,TRBV29-1,TRBD2,TGCAGCGTTGAACTAGCGGGAGCCCCCTCCTACAATGAGCAGTTCTTC,CSVELAGAPSYNEQFF
TRBJ2-5,-,TRBV10-2,-,TGCGCCAGCAGTGAGGACACGAGCCAAGAGACCCAGTACTTC,CASSEDTSQETQYF
TRBJ2-1,-,TRBV11-3,-,TGTGCCAGCAGCCAAAGCATAATGCGTGAGCAGTTCTTC,CASSQSIMREQFF
TRBJ2-5,-,TRBV5-1,-,TGCGCCAGCAGCTTGAGCGTAGAAGAGACCCAGTACTTC,CASSLSVEETQYF
TRBJ1-4,-,TRBV6-1,-,TGTGCCAGCAGTGACAGGGTTGAAAAACTGTTTTTT,CASSDRVEKLFF
TRBJ1-3,-,TRBV7-9,TRBD1,TGTGCCAGCAGCCCCCGACCGGGACAGGGAGTTGGAAACACCATATATTTT,CASSPRPGQGVGNTIYF
TRBJ1-2,-,TRBV5-1,TRBD1,TGCGCCAGCAGCCTCGGACAGGGGGCCTTCTATGGCTACACCTTC,CASSLGQGAFYGYTF
TRBJ2-1,-,TRBV6-5,-,TGTGCCAGCAGTTATGGGCTCTACAATGAGCAGTTCTTC,CASSYGLYNEQFF
TRBJ2-1,-,TRBV5-8,-,TGTGCCAGCAGCCGTAGGGCAGGGTACAATGAGCAGTTCTTC,CASSRRAGYNEQFF
TRBJ1-2,-,TRBV19,TRBD1,TGTGCCAGTAGTATAGACAGGGGGCGCGAGAACGGCTACACCTTC,CASSIDRGRENGYTF
TRBJ2-5,-,TRBV28,TRBD2,TGTGCCAGCATCACTAGCGGCCAAGAGACCCAGTACTTC,CASITSGQETQYF
TRBJ2-1,-,TRBV29-1,-,TGCAGCGTTGAGGACTTTTGGACTATTGGCAATGAGCAGTTCTTC,CSVEDFWTIGNEQFF
TRBJ1-1,-,TRBV7-2,-,TGTGCCAGCAGCTTATCGTGGCTAGCTTTCTTT,CASSLSWLAFF
TRBJ2-2,-,TRBV6-1,-,TGTGCCAGCAGTGCCGGGGATGACACCGGGGAGCTGTTTTTT,CASSAGDDTGELFF
TRBJ2-3,-,TRBV29-1,TRBD2,TGCAGCGTGGACGGGGGACTAGCTGCTAGCACAGATACGCAGTATTTT,CSVDGGLAASTDTQYF